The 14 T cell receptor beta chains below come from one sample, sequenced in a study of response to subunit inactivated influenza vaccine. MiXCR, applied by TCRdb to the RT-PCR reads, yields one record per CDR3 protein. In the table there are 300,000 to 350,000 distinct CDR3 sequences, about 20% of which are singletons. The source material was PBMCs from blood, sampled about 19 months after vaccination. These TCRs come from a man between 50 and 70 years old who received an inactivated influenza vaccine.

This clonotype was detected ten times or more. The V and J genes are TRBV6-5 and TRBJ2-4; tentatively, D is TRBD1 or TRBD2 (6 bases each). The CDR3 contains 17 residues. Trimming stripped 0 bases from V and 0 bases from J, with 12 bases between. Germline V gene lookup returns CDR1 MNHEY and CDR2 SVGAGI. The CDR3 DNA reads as TGTGCCAGCAGTTACTCTACAGGGACTTTAGCCAAAAACATTCAGTACTTC. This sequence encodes CASSYSTGTLAKNIQYF.

The CDR3, as DNA: TGCGCCAGCAGCCACGGACTAGCGGGTGCCACCGGGGAGCTGTTTTTT. Its translation is CASSHGLAGATGELFF. The chain combines TRBV4-3 with TRBJ2-2, with TRBD2 identical over 11 bases. The CDR3 has 16 residues. The junction had 4 bases not matched to a gene; V was cut back by 3 bases and J by 4 bases. CDR1 is LGHNA and CDR2 is YSLEER in the germline V gene.

Here the CDR3 DNA reads TGTGCCAGCAGTCCAGGATGGGCTGGGGGAAACACCATATATTTT. Protein product: CASSPGWAGGNTIYF. V and J are TRBV6-5 and TRBJ1-3; D unresolved. CDR1 and CDR2 from the germline V gene are MNHEY and SVGAGI. V was shortened by 5 bases and J by 4 bases, with 15 bases between the two germline ends. This CDR3 contains 15 residues.

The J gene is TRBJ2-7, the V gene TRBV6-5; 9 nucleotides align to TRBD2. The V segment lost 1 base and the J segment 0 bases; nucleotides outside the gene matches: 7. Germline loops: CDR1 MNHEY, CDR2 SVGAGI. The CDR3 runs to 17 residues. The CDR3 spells CASSYLVLAGSSYEQYF. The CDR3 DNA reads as TGTGCCAGCAGTTACTTGGTTCTAGCGGGAAGCTCCTACGAGCAGTACTTC.

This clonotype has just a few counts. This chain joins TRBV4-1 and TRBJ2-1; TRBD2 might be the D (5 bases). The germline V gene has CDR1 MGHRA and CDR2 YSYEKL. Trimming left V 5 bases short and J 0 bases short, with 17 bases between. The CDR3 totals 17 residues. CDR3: CASSAFWTGSSYNEQFF. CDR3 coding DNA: TGCGCCAGCAGCGCGTTTTGGACGGGAAGCTCCTACAATGAGCAGTTCTTC.

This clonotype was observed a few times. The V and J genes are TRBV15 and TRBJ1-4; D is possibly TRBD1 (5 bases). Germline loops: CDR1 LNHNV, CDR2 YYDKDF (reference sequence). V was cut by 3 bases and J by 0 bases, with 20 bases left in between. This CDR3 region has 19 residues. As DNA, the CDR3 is TGTGCCACCAGCAGCCTAGCGAACTTTAAGACAGCAACTAATGAAAAACTGTTTTTT. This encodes CATSSLANFKTATNEKLFF.

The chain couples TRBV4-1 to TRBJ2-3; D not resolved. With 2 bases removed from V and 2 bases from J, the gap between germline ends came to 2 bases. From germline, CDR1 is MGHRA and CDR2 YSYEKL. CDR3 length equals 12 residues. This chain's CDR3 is CASSQPTDTQYF. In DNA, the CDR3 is TGCGCCAGCAGCCAACCCACAGATACGCAGTATTTT.

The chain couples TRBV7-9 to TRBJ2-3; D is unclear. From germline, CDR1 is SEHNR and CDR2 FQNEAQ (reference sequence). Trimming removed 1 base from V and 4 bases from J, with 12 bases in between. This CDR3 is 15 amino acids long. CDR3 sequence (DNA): TGTGCCAGCAGCTTAGGGTCCTTTGGGTCAGATACGCAGTATTTT. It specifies CASSLGSFGSDTQYF.

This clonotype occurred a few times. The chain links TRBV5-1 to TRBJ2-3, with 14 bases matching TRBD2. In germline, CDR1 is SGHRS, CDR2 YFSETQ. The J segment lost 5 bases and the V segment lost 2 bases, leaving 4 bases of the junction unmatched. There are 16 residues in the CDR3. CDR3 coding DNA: TGCGCCAGCAGCTTACGGACTAGCGGGGGGATAGATACGCAGTATTTT. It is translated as CASSLRTSGGIDTQYF.

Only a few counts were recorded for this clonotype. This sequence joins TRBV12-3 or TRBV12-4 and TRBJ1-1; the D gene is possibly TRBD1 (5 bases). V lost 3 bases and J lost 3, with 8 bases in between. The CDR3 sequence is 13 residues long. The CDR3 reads CASSFGADTEAFF. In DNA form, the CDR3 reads TGTGCCAGCAGTTTCGGGGCTGACACTGAAGCTTTCTTT.

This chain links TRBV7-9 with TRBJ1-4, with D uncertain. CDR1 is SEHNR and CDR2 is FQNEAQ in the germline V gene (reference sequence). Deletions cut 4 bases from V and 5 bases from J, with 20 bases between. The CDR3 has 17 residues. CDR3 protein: CASSSRSSAERNEKLFF. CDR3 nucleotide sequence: TGTGCCAGCAGCTCTCGATCCTCAGCAGAGAGGAATGAAAAACTGTTTTTT. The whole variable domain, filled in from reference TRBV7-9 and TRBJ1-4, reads DTGVSQNPRHKITKRGQNVTFRCDPISEHNRLYWYRQTLGQGPEFLTYFQNEAQLEKSRLLSDRFSAERPKGSFSTLEIQRTEQGDSAMYLCASSSRSSAERNEKLFFGSGTQLSVL.

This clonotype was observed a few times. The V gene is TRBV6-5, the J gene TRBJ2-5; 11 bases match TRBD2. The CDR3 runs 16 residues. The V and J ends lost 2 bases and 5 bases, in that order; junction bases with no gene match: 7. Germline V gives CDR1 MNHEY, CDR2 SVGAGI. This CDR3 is CASSYEIAGGYETQYF. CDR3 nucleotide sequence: TGTGCCAGCAGTTACGAAATAGCGGGAGGGTACGAGACCCAGTACTTC.

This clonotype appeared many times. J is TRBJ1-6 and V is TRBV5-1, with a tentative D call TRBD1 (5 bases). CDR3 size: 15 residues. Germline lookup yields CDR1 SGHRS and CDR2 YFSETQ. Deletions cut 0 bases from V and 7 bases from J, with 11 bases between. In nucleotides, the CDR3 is TGCGCCAGCAGCTTGGATCAGGGCCGGAATTCACCCCTCCACTTT. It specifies CASSLDQGRNSPLHF.

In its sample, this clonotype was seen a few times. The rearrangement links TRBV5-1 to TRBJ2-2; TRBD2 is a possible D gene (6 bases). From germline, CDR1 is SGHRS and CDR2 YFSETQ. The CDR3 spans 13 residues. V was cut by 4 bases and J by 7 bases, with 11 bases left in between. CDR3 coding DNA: TGCGCCAGCAGCATCAGGGAGGACGGGGAGCTGTTTTTT. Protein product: CASSIREDGELFF.